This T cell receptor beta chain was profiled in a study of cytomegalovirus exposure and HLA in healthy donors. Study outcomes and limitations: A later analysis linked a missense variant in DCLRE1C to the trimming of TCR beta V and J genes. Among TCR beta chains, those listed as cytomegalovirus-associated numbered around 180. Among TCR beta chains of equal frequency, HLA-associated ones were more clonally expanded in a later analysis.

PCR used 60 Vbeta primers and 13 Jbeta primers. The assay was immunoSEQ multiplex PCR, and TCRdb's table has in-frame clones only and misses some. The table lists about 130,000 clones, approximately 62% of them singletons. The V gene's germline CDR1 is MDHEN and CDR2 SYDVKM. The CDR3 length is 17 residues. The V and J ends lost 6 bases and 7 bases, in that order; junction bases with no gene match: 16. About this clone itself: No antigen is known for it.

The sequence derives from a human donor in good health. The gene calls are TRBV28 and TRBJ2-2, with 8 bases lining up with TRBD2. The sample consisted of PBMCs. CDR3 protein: CASSLRGGRRFDGELFF. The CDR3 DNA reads TGTGCCAGCAGCCTTCGGGGGGGACGTCGTTTTGACGGGGAGCTGTTTTTT.